This T cell receptor beta chain was observed in a study of tumor and adjacent non-tumor tissue in lung cancer. Across the study: Samples averaged around 4.2 million productive TCRbeta reads each. Findings and limits, study-wide: Tumor tissue had significantly higher TCR diversity than normal lung. Top 100 clones took a larger repertoire share in normal lung. Patients with more diverse tumor TCRs had worse survival.

TCRbeta libraries were built with three rounds of nested PCR, modified from ARM-PCR. TCRdb re-called the multiplex PCR reads through MiXCR, storing one row per CDR3 protein. The profile shows tens of thousands of distinct CDR3 sequences, around three quarters of them singletons. This sample's RNA came from whole unsorted tissue. The normal lung tissue was taken more than 3 cm from the tumor edge. This CDR3 is 14 amino acids long. CDR1 and CDR2 (germline): MNHEY, SVGAGI. As regards this clonotype: Antigen: not known. The final CDR3 position lacks the conserved phenylalanine or tryptophan, pointing to a likely read error.

The source is a woman aged 60-75 years with non-small cell lung cancer. Material: distant non-tumor lung tissue. The chain uses TRBV6-5 and TRBJ2-5, with D possibly being TRBD1 (5 bases). CDR3: CANSRTWGQKTQYS. The CDR3 DNA is TGTGCCAACAGTCGGACATGGGGTCAAAAGACCCAGTACTCC.